The T cell receptor (beta chain) described here comes from a study of vaccination effects on CD4 cells after COVID-19. Assay used: immunoSEQ multiplex PCR; TCRdb lists only in-frame clones, some missing. Of tens of thousands of clones in the sample, about 81% are singletons; the top ten hold more than 3.5%. Turning to this clone: Its target is unknown.

Germline V gene data show CDR1 as KGHSH and CDR2 as LQKENI. This CDR3 region has 12 residues. The V gene lost 4 bases and the J gene lost 1 base, with 4 bases spanning the gap. Culturing for 10 to 11 days preceded CD4+ T cell isolation. Participants were given two doses of BNT162b2 or mRNA-1273 vaccine. The receptor was isolated from a human donor who received a COVID-19 vaccine. This specimen was CD4+ T cells from PBMCs cultured without peptide, taken after COVID-19 vaccination. The rearrangement links TRBV18 to TRBJ1-1; D gene uncertain. Here the CDR3 DNA reads TGTGCCAGCTCACTAGGGAACACTGAAGCTTTCTTT. Translation gives CASSLGNTEAFF.